The 7 T cell receptor beta chains below all came from one sample that was sequenced in a study of blood T cell repertoires in COVID-19. Clones were read by immunoSEQ multiplex PCR, and TCRdb kept only the in-frame ones, dropping some. The sample contains some 280,000 clones, roughly nine tenths of which appear only once. The sequencing input was peripheral blood. The receptors come from a woman aged 40 to 50 who had recovered from COVID-19.

This chain joins TRBV5-1 and TRBJ2-2; 8 nucleotides line up with TRBD1. Losses at the gene ends were 1 base for V and 3 bases for J; bases not matched to a gene: 5. The CDR3 is 16 residues long. CDR1 is SGHRS, CDR2 YFSETQ, per germline. The CDR3, as DNA: TGCGCCAGCAGCTTGCGGCAGGGGGCTGACACCGGGGAGCTGTTTTTT. Translated: CASSLRQGADTGELFF.

The chain carries TRBV19 and TRBJ2-1; D may be TRBD1 (6 bases). The CDR3 spans 15 residues. Germline-derived CDR1 and CDR2 are LNHDA and SQIVND (reference sequence). V was clipped by 4 bases and J by 3 bases, with 13 bases between them. CDR3 sequence reads: CASSTRDTLYNEQFF. CDR3 nucleotide sequence: TGTGCCAGTAGTACCCGGGACACCCTCTACAATGAGCAGTTCTTC. The full variable domain, its missing parts supplied by reference TRBV19 and TRBJ2-1, is DGGITQSPKYLFRKEGQNVTLSCEQNLNHDAMYWYRQDPGQGLRLIYYSQIVNDFQKGDIAEGYSVSREKKESFPLTVTSAQKNPTAFYLCASSTRDTLYNEQFFGPGTRLTVL.

The V gene is TRBV27, the J gene TRBJ2-7; tentatively, D is TRBD1 (6 bases). CDR1 and CDR2 (germline): MNHEY, SMNVEV (reference sequence). V lost 0 bases to trimming and J lost 5 bases, with 26 bases between them. The CDR3 totals 19 residues. This CDR3 is CASSLSKGGTISSTHEQYF. DNA of the CDR3: TGTGCCAGCAGTTTATCGAAAGGGGGAACAATATCCTCAACCCACGAGCAGTACTTC.

The chain joins TRBV10-3 to TRBJ2-3, with 10 bases fitting TRBD2. Germline CDR1 is ENHRY and CDR2 is SYGVKD. J lost 2 bases, V lost 2 bases, and 16 bases had no gene match. The CDR3 consists of 20 residues. The CDR3 bases are TGTGCCATCAGTGAGCCTAGCGGGACCCTAGCGGGGGTGAACACAGATACGCAGTATTTT. It translates to CAISEPSGTLAGVNTDTQYF.

The chain has TRBV5-1 and TRBJ2-1; 7 bases line up with TRBD2. The CDR3 consists of 12 residues. Germline V CDR1 and CDR2: SGHRS, YFSETQ. The V segment lost 7 bases and the J segment 8 bases; nucleotides outside the gene matches: 6. As DNA, the CDR3 is TGCGCCAGCCGAGAAGCGGGGTATGAGCAGTTCTTC. Translated: CASREAGYEQFF.

This clone was recorded a few times. The chain is built from TRBV28 and TRBJ2-5; no clear D. Per the germline V gene, CDR1 is MDHEN and CDR2 is SYDVKM. The CDR3 has 12 residues. V lost 4 bases and J 9 bases, leaving 12 bases between the germline ends. CDR3 nucleotide sequence: TGTGCCAGCAGTTATGCGAGTCTCTCCCAGTACTTC. Protein: CASSYASLSQYF.

The chain has TRBV6-1 and TRBJ1-5; D perhaps matches TRBD1 (5 bases). V was trimmed by 1 base and J by 1 base, leaving 14 bases between them. Germline CDR1 and CDR2: MNHNS and SASEGT. CDR3 size: 17 residues. CDR3 bases: TGTGCCAGCAGTGAAGGGTTGGGGCCTACAAGCAATCAGCCCCAGCATTTT. It is translated as CASSEGLGPTSNQPQHF.